The 8 T cell receptor beta chains below all came from one sample that was sequenced in a study of T cells after somatic rescue of genetic block. Clones were sequenced by immunoSEQ multiplex PCR, and TCRdb holds only the in-frame ones, with some missing. The table has under 150,000 clones, 90% to 95% seen once. Input material: peripheral blood mononuclear cells (PBMCs). These receptors originate from a woman in her late teens or twenties.

This sequence joins TRBV30 and TRBJ2-1, with D unclear. The CDR3 consists of 12 residues. The V end lost 3 bases, the J end lost 10 bases, and 13 bases lay between the germline ends. The germline V gene encodes CDR1 GTSNPN and CDR2 SVGIG (reference sequence). CDR3 residues: CAWSAVPKEQFF. As DNA, the CDR3 is TGTGCCTGGAGCGCCGTCCCTAAGGAGCAGTTCTTC.

V is TRBV28 and J is TRBJ1-4; D is perhaps TRBD1 (5 bases). V was shortened by 7 bases and J by 6 bases, with 9 bases between the two germline ends. This CDR3 is 12 amino acids long. Germline V lookup: CDR1 MDHEN, CDR2 SYDVKM. The CDR3, as DNA: TGTGCCAGCACTTGGGGCGATGAAAAACTGTTTTTT. It codes for CASTWGDEKLFF.

The chain couples TRBV2 to TRBJ2-7; TRBD1 matches at 7 bases. CDR1 SNHLY and CDR2 FYNNEI come from the germline V gene. With V trimmed by 7 bases and J by 2 bases, 5 bases remained unmatched. This CDR3 has 13 amino acids. The CDR3 region is CASTWQGAYEQYF. As DNA, the CDR3 is TGTGCCAGCACCTGGCAGGGGGCCTACGAGCAGTACTTC.

This chain uses TRBV5-1 with TRBJ2-3, with no clear D. The V gene's germline CDR1 is SGHRS and CDR2 YFSETQ. Trimming left V 1 base short and J 2 bases short, with 2 bases between. The CDR3 sequence is 12 residues long. In nucleotides, the CDR3 is TGCGCCAGCAGCTTGCACACAGATACGCAGTATTTT. It is translated as CASSLHTDTQYF. The full variable domain, in which reference TRBV5-1 and TRBJ2-3 provide the parts outside the CDR3, is KAGVTQTPRYLIKTRGQQVTLSCSPISGHRSVSWYQQTPGQGLQFLFEYFSETQRNKGNFPGRFSGRQFSNSRSEMNVSTLELGDSALYLCASSLHTDTQYFGPGTRLTVL.

The chain couples TRBV19 to TRBJ1-5, with 7 bases lining up with TRBD1. Germline values: CDR1 LNHDA, CDR2 SQIVND (reference sequence). The CDR3 length is 15 residues. V lost 2 bases to trimming and J lost 2 bases; unmatched junction nucleotides: 3. CDR3 sequence reads: CASSIQGVGNQPQHF. In DNA form, the CDR3 reads TGTGCCAGTAGTATACAGGGGGTAGGCAATCAGCCCCAGCATTTT.

The J gene is TRBJ2-2, the V gene TRBV5-4; the D gene is possibly TRBD1 (5 bases). Germline values: CDR1 SGHNT, CDR2 YYREEE (reference sequence). The CDR3 runs to 14 residues. The V and J ends lost 0 bases and 7 bases respectively, with 10 bases between them. The DNA of the CDR3 is TGTGCCAGCAGCTTGGGGGGCGGCCGCGGGGAGCTGTTTTTT. Its translation is CASSLGGGRGELFF.

Note on this clone: Sequence at one end of the junction differs from germline and may be a read error. The gene calls are TRBV6-1 and TRBJ2-7, with D perhaps TRBD1 or TRBD2 (6 bases each). The germline V gene encodes CDR1 MNHNS and CDR2 SASEGT. This CDR3 comprises 15 residues. The CDR3 here is CAGSEAERGPYEQYF. In DNA, the CDR3 is TGTGCCGGCAGTGAAGCGGAACGGGGGCCCTACGAGCAGTACTTC.

The genes are TRBV2 and TRBJ2-7, with a possible D match to TRBD1 (5 bases). The CDR3 loop spans 11 amino acids. Germline V CDR1 and CDR2: SNHLY, FYNNEI. V was trimmed by 8 bases and J by 3 bases, leaving 8 bases between them. CDR3 sequence (DNA): TGTGCCAGCCGACAGAGCTACGAGCAGTACTTC. This sequence encodes CASRQSYEQYF.